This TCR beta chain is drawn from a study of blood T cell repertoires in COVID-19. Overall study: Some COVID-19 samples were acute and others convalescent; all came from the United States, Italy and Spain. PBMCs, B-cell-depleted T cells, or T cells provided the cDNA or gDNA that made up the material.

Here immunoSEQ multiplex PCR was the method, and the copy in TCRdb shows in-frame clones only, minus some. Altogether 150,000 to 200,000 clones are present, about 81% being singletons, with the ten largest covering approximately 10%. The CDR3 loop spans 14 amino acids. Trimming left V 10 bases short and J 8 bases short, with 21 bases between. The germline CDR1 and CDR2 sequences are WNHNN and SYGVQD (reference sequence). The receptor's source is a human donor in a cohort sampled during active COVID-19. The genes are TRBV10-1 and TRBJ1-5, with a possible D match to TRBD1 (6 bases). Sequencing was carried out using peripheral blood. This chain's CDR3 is CANPDRMKWEPQHF. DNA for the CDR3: TGCGCCAACCCGGACAGAATGAAATGGGAGCCCCAGCATTTT.